The rows below give T cell receptor beta chains drawn from one sample of a study of T cell responses to AZD1222 COVID-19 vaccine. TCRdb's copy holds only in-frame clones and misses some; the assay was immunoSEQ multiplex PCR. Of tens of thousands of clones detected, around 80% appear once; the ten largest clones hold roughly 4%. The specimen was peripheral blood, collected 28 days after the second AZD1222 dose. The receptors stem from an adult who received the AZD1222 COVID-19 vaccine. Each CDR3 is given with its conserved first and last residue. D genes are given only for firm matches. Size is stated for part of the rows, as once, few or many counts, or as a class when the clone is expanded.

>14|TRBV28|few|TRBJ1-2|.
TGTGCCAGCAGTTCAGGTGGGGCGCCGTATGGCTACACCTTC
CASSSGGAPYGYTF
>14|TRBV7-8|.|TRBJ1-1|.
TGTGCCAGCAGCTCGGGGACGGTAAACACTGAAGCTTTCTTT
CASSSGTVNTEAFF
>14|TRBV28|.|TRBJ2-3|.
TGTGCCAGCAGCCCCCTAGGATCTTTGGATACGCAGTATTTT
CASSPLGSLDTQYF
>15|TRBV4-2|once|TRBJ2-3|.
TGTGCCAGCAGCCAAGATAGGCGGGTCACAGATACGCAGTATTTT
CASSQDRRVTDTQYF
>15|TRBV19|.|TRBJ1-2|TRBD1
TGTGCCAGTGGGGGACAGGGGGCAGAGGACTATGGCTACACCTTC
CASGGQGAEDYGYTF
>14|TRBV7-9|.|TRBJ1-6|.
TGTGCCAGCAGCTTAGGAGGACAAGATTCACCCCTCCACTTT
CASSLGGQDSPLHF
>13|TRBV10-3|few|TRBJ1-2|.
TGTGCCATCAGTGGAGGAACTAACTATGGCTACACCTTC
CAISGGTNYGYTF
>14|TRBV5-1|.|TRBJ1-4|.
TGCGCCAGCAGCCTGCTTGCAACTAATGAAAAACTGTTTTTT
CASSLLATNEKLFF
>14|TRBV7-9|few|TRBJ1-4|TRBD1
TGTGCCAGCAGCTCGACAGGGGGTAATGAAAAACTGTTTTTT
CASSSTGGNEKLFF
>12|TRBV11-2|once|TRBJ2-2|.
TGTGCCAGCAGCTTAGTGGGAGAGTTACTGTTTTTT
CASSLVGELLFF
>14|TRBV30|.|TRBJ1-5|.
TGTGCCTGGAGTTTGCAGATCAGCAATCAGCCCCAGCATTTT
CAWSLQISNQPQHF
>15|TRBV28|.|TRBJ1-1|.
TGTGCCAGCAGTACCCCGAGGGCGTTTAGCACTGAAGCTTTCTTT
CASSTPRAFSTEAFF
>14|TRBV19|.|TRBJ1-1|TRBD1
TGTGCCAGTAGTTTCAGCCGGGACAGAAAGGAAGCTTTCTTT
CASSFSRDRKEAFF
>14|TRBV3-1/TRBV3-2|once|TRBJ2-7|.
TGTGCCAGCAGCCAGGGCAGCCCTGGGTACGAGCAGTACTTC
CASSQGSPGYEQYF
>13|TRBV7-2|once|TRBJ2-1|.
TGTGCCAGCAGCTTAGCCAGGGACAATGAGCAGTTCTTC
CASSLARDNEQFF
>13|TRBV7-9|.|TRBJ1-2|TRBD1
TGTGCCAGCAGCGAGGGACAGGTTCCCCGTTACACCTTC
CASSEGQVPRYTF
>14|TRBV11-2|few|TRBJ1-2|.
TGTGCCAGCACCATCGGGGGTGCTAACTATGGCTACACCTTC
CASTIGGANYGYTF
>13|TRBV6-5|.|TRBJ2-7|.
TGTGCCAGCAGTTACGGTCAGACCTACGAGCAGTACTTC
CASSYGQTYEQYF
>16|TRBV5-1|medium-sized|TRBJ1-2|TRBD1
TGCGCCAGCAGCTTGGTGGGACAGCATGCGTTCTATGGCTACACCTTC
CASSLVGQHAFYGYTF
>14|TRBV30|.|TRBJ1-2|.
TGTGCCGGCGGAAAGAACCGGGTTAATTTTGGCTACACCTTC
CAGGKNRVNFGYTF
>14|TRBV2|.|TRBJ1-2|TRBD1
TGTGCCAGCAGCAACTCAGGGGGCGGCTATGGCTACACCTTC
CASSNSGGGYGYTF
>15|TRBV28|.|TRBJ1-6|TRBD1
TGTGCCAGTGAAGTCGGACAGGTTTATGGTTCACCCCTCCACTTT
CASEVGQVYGSPLHF
>13|TRBV4-2|.|TRBJ2-3|.
TGTGCCAGCAGCCAAGATGGGGAGGATACGCAGTATTTT
CASSQDGEDTQYF
>14|TRBV9|.|TRBJ1-2|.
TGTGCCAGCAGCCCACGTCTGGGGGGAGGCGGCTACACCTTC
CASSPRLGGGGYTF
>14|TRBV6-6|.|TRBJ1-1|.
TGTGCCAGCAGTTACTCACAGTTGAACACTGAAGCTTTCTTT
CASSYSQLNTEAFF
>15|TRBV19|.|TRBJ1-5|.
TGTGCCAGTAGTATTGGGCAGGCTAGCAATCAGCCCCAGCATTTT
CASSIGQASNQPQHF
>11|TRBV7-9|once|TRBJ1-4|.
TGTGCCAGCAGCTATGACGATAAACTGTTTTTT
CASSYDDKLFF
>13|TRBV13|.|TRBJ1-1|.
TGTGCCAGCAGCTTAAATTCCGGGACTGAAGCTTTCTTT
CASSLNSGTEAFF
>13|TRBV19|.|TRBJ2-3|.
TGTGCCGCATCAGGGATTGCCACAGATACGCAGTATTTT
CAASGIATDTQYF
>11|TRBV2|.|TRBJ1-1|.
TGTGCCAGCAAGGGTGGGACTGAAGCTTTCTTT
CASKGGTEAFF
>14|TRBV6-5|.|TRBJ1-4|TRBD1
TGTGCCAGCAGCCTGACAGGGCAGGGCGAAAAACTGTTTTTT
CASSLTGQGEKLFF
>15|TRBV18|once|TRBJ1-2|.
TGTGCCAGCTCACCACTTGGGGAGCCGGGGGATGGCTACACCTTC
CASSPLGEPGDGYTF
>15|TRBV6-4|.|TRBJ1-6|TRBD1
TGTGCCAGCAGTGAAACGAGGGGGCTCAATTCACCCCTCCACTTT
CASSETRGLNSPLHF
>14|TRBV7-6|.|TRBJ1-5|.
TGTGCCAGCAGCTTAGAAACGGGCAATCAGCCCCAGCATTTT
CASSLETGNQPQHF
>11|TRBV9|.|TRBJ1-1|.
TGTGCCAGCTCCTGCCCCCCCGAAGCTTTCTTT
CASSCPPEAFF
>11|TRBV24-1|medium-sized|TRBJ2-7|.
TGTGCCACCACACCCCTGGGGGAGCAGTACTTC
CATTPLGEQYF
>15|TRBV5-1|.|TRBJ1-2|TRBD1
TGCGCCAGCAGCTCACAGGGGGCAGCTAACTATGGCTACACCTTC
CASSSQGAANYGYTF
>13|TRBV19|.|TRBJ1-5|TRBD1
TGTGCCAGTAGTGTTGACAGGGTCCAGCCCCAGCATTTT
CASSVDRVQPQHF
>15|TRBV5-8|.|TRBJ2-1|TRBD2
TGTGCCAGCAGCGAGGGACTAGCGGGGGACAATGAGCAGTTCTTC
CASSEGLAGDNEQFF
>14|TRBV11-2|.|TRBJ2-2|.
TGTGCCAGCGCTGTAGCCCCTAACACCGGGGAGCTGTTTTTT
CASAVAPNTGELFF
>16|TRBV19|.|TRBJ1-2|TRBD1
TGTGCCAGTAGTCCGTTCGGACAGGGGAGTAACTATGGCTACACCTTC
CASSPFGQGSNYGYTF